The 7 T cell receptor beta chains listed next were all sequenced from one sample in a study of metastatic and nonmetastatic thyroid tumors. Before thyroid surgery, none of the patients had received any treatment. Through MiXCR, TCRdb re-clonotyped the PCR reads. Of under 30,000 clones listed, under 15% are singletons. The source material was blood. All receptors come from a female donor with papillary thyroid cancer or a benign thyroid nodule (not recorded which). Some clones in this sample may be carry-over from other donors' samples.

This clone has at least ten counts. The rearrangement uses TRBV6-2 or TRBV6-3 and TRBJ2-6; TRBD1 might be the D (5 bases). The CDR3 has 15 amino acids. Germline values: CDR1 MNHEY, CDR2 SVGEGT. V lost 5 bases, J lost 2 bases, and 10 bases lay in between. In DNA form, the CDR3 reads TGTGCCAGCAGTACCTCAGGGACTGGGGCCAACGTCCTGACTTTC. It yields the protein CASSTSGTGANVLTF.

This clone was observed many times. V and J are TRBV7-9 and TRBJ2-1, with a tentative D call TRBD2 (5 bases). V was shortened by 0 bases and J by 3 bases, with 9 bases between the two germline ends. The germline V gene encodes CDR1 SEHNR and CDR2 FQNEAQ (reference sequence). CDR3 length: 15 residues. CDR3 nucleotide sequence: TGTGCCAGCAGCTTAGCGGACGGAGGCTACAATGAGCAGTTCTTC. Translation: CASSLADGGYNEQFF.

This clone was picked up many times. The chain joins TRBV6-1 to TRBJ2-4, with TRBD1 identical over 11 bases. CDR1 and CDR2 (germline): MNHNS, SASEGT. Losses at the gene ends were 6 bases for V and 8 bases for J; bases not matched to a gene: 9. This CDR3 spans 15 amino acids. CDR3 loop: CASRPDRGPGDIQYF. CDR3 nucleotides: TGTGCCAGCAGGCCGGACAGGGGGCCGGGGGACATTCAGTACTTC.

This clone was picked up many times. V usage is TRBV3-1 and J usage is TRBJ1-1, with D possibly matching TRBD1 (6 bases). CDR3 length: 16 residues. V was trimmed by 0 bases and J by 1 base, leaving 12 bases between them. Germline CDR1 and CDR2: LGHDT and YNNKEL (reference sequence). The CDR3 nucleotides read TGTGCCAGCAGCCAAGAAGGACAGTCTGCGAACACTGAAGCTTTCTTT. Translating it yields CASSQEGQSANTEAFF.

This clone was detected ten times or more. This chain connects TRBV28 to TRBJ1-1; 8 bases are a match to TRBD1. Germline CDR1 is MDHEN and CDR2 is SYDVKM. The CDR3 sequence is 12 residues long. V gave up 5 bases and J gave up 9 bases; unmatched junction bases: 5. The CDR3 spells CASSPGGLKAFF. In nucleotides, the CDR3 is TGTGCCAGCAGTCCAGGGGGCCTGAAAGCTTTCTTT.

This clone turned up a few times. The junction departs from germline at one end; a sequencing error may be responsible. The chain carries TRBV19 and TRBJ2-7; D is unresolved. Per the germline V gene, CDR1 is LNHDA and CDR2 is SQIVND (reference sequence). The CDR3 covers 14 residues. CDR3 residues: CASSFTVCSYEHYF. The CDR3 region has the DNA TGTGCCAGTAGCTTCACCGTATGCTCCTACGAGCATTACTTC. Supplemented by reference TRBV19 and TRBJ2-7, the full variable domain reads DGGITQSPKYLFRKEGQNVTLSCEQNLNHDAMYWYRQDPGQGLRLIYYSQIVNDFQKGDIAEGYSVSREKKESFPLTVTSAQKNPTAFYLCASSFTVCSYEHYFGPGTRLTVT.

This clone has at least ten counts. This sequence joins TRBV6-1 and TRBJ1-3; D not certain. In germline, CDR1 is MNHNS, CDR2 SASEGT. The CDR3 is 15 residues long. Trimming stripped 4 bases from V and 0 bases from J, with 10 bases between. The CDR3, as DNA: TGTGCCAGCAGTGTATCAAGAGTCTCTGGAAACACCATATATTTT. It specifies CASSVSRVSGNTIYF.